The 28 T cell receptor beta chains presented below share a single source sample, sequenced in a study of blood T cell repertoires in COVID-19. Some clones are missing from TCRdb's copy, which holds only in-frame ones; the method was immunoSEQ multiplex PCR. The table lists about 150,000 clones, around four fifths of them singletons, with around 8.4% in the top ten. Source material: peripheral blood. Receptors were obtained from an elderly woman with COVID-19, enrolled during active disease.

Written as DNA, the CDR3 is TGTGCCAGCAGCCCCCGGGCTAGCGGGGGGAGGGAGCAGTTCTTC. Residues: CASSPRASGGREQFF. V is TRBV9 and J is TRBJ2-1; 11 bases are a match to TRBD2. CDR1 and CDR2 from the germline V gene are SGDLS and YYNGEE. V shed 4 bases, J shed 10 bases, and the junction held 10 bases outside the gene matches. This CDR3 comprises 15 residues.

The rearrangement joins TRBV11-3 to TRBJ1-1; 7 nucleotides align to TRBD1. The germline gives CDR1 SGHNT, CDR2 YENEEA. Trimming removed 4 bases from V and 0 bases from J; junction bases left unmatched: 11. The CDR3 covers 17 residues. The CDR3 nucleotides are TGTGCCAGCAGCTCCACCACGCCGGGACAGCTGAACACTGAAGCTTTCTTT. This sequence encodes CASSSTTPGQLNTEAFF.

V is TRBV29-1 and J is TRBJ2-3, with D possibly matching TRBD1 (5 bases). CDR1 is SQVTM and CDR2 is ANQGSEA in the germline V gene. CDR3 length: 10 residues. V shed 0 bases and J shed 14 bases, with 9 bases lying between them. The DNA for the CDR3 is TGCAGCGTTGAAGAAGGGGTAGCGTATTTT. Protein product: CSVEEGVAYF.

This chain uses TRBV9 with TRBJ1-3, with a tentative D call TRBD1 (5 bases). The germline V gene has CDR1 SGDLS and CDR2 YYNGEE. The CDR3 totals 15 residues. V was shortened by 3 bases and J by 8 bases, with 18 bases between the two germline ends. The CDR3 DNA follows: TGTGCCAGCAGCGGCCGAGGACGGTCGGGGGACACCATATATTTT. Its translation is CASSGRGRSGDTIYF.

The CDR3 sequence: CASIESTDPGNTIYF. CDR3 bases: TGTGCCAGCATAGAATCCACAGATCCTGGAAACACCATATATTTT. The gene calls are TRBV5-4 and TRBJ1-3; D is uncertain. V lost 6 bases, J lost 2 bases, and 15 bases lay in between. The CDR3 is 15 amino acids. Germline values: CDR1 SGHNT, CDR2 YYREEE (reference sequence).

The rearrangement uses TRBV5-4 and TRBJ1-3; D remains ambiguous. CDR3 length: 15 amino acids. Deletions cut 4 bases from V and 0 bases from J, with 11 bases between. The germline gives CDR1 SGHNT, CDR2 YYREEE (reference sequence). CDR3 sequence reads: CASSPRGGSGNTIYF. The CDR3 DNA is TGTGCCAGCAGCCCCCGGGGAGGCTCTGGAAACACCATATATTTT. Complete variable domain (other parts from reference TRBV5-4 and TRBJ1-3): ETGVTQSPTHLIKTRGQQVTLRCSSQSGHNTVSWYQQALGQGPQFIFQYYREEENGRGNFPPRFSGLQFPNYSSELNVNALELDDSALYLCASSPRGGSGNTIYFGEGSWLTVV.

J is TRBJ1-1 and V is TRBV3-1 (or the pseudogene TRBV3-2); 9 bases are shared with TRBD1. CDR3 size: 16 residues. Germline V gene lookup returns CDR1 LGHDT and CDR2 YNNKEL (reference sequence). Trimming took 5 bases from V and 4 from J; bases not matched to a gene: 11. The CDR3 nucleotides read TGTGCCAGCAGCTTCCCCGGGACAGGGAGGCCCACTGAAGCTTTCTTT. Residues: CASSFPGTGRPTEAFF.

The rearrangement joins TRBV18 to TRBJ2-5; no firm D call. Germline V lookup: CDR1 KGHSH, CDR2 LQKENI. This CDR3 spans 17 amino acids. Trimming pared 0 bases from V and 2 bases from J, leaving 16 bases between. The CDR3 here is CASSPPLLTVRQETQYF. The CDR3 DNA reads TGTGCCAGCTCACCACCTTTATTGACTGTAAGACAAGAGACCCAGTACTTC.

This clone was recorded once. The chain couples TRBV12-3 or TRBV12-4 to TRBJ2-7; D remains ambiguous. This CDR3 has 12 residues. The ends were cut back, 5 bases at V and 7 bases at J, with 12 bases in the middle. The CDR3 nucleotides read TGTGCCAGCAGTCTCGACTTGGGTGAGCAGTACTTC. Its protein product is CASSLDLGEQYF.

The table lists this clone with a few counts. The CDR3 coding sequence is TGTGCCAGCCACCGCGACTCCTCTGGAAACACCATATATTTT. This gives the protein CASHRDSSGNTIYF. The chain uses TRBV18 and TRBJ1-3; no reliable D call. The germline V gene has CDR1 KGHSH and CDR2 LQKENI. V dropped 8 bases and J dropped 0 bases, with 11 bases sitting between them. CDR3 length equals 14 residues. The whole variable domain, filled in from reference TRBV18 and TRBJ1-3, reads NAGVMQNPRHLVRRRGQEARLRCSPMKGHSHVYWYRQLPEEGLKFMVYLQKENIIDESGMPKERFSAEFPKEGPSILRIQQVVRGDSAAYFCASHRDSSGNTIYFGEGSWLTVV.

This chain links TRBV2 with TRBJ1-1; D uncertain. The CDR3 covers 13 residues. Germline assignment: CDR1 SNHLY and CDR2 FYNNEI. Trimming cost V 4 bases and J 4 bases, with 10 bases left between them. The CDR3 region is CASSGALVTEAFF. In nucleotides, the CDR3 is TGTGCCAGCAGTGGGGCTCTGGTCACTGAAGCTTTCTTT.

The CDR3 protein is CSARGGETQYF. The CDR3 nucleotides are TGCAGTGCTAGGGGAGGAGAGACCCAGTACTTC. V gene TRBV20-1 combines with J gene TRBJ2-5; D might be TRBD2 (6 bases). This CDR3 spans 11 amino acids. Per the germline V gene, CDR1 is DFQATT and CDR2 is SNEGSKA (reference sequence). With 3 bases removed from V and 4 bases from J, the gap between germline ends came to 6 bases.

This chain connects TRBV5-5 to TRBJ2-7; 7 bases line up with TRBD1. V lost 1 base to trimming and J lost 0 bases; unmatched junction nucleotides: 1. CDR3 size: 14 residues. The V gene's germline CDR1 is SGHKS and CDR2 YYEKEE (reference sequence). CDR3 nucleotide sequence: TGTGCCAGCAGCTTGCGGGACAGCTCCTACGAGCAGTACTTC. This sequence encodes CASSLRDSSYEQYF.

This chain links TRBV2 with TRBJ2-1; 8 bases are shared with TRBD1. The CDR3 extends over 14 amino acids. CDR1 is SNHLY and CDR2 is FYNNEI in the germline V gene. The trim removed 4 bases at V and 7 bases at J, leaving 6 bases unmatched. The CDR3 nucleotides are TGTGCCAGCAGTGTTGGGACAGGCCCTAATGAGCAGTTCTTC. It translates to CASSVGTGPNEQFF.

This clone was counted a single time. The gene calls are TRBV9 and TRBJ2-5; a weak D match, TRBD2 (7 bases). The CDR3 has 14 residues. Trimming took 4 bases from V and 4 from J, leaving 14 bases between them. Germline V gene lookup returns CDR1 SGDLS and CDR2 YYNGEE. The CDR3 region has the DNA TGTGCCAGCAGCCCCACAGGGAGGGGAGAGACCCAGTACTTC. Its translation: CASSPTGRGETQYF. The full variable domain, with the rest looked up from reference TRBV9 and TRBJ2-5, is DSGVTQTPKHLITATGQRVTLRCSPRSGDLSVYWYQQSLDQGLQFLIQYYNGEERAKGNILERFSAQQFPDLHSELNLSSLELGDSALYFCASSPTGRGETQYFGPGTRLLVL.

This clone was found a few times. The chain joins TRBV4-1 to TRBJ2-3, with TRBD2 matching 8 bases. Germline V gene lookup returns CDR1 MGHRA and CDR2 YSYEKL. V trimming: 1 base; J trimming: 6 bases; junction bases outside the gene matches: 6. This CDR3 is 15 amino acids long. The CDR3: CASSQVAGGGDTQYF. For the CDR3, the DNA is TGCGCCAGCAGCCAAGTTGCGGGGGGCGGGGATACGCAGTATTTT.

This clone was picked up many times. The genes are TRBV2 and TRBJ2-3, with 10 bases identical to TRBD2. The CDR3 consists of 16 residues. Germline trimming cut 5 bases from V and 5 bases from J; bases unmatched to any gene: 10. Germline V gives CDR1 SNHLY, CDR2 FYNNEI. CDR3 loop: CASSRSSSGGRDTQYF. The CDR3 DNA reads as TGTGCCAGCAGTAGGTCGAGTAGCGGGGGGAGAGATACGCAGTATTTT.

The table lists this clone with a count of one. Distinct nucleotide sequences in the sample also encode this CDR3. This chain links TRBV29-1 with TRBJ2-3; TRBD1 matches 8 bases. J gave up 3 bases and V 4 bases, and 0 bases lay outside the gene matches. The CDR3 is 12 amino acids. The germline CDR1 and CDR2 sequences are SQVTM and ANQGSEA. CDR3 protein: CSVGTGTDTQYF. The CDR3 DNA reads TGCAGCGTTGGGACAGGGACAGATACGCAGTATTTT.

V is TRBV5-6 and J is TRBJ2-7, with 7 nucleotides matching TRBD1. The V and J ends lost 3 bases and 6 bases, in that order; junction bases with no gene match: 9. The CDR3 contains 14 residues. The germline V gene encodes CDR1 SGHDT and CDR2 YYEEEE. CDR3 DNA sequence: TGTGCCAGCAGCTACGGACACAGGGGCGGCGAGCAGTACTTC. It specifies CASSYGHRGGEQYF. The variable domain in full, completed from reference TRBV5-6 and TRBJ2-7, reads DAGVTQSPTHLIKTRGQQVTLRCSPKSGHDTVSWYQQALGQGPQFIFQYYEEEERQRGNFPDRFSGHQFPNYSSELNVNALLLGDSALYLCASSYGHRGGEQYFGPGTRLTVT.

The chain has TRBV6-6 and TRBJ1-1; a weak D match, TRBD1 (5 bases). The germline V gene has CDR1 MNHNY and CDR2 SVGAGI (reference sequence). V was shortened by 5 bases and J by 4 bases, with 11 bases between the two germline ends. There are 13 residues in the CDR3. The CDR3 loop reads CASSNQGSTEAFF. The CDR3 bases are TGTGCCAGCAGTAACCAGGGAAGCACTGAAGCTTTCTTT.

The CDR3 is CASSLNRGANTGELFF. CDR3 nucleotides: TGTGCCAGCAGCTTGAACAGGGGGGCCAACACCGGGGAGCTGTTTTTT. V and J are TRBV5-4 and TRBJ2-2, with TRBD1 identical over 8 bases. Germline V CDR1 and CDR2: SGHNT, YYREEE (reference sequence). The CDR3 totals 16 residues. Trimming at V came to 1 base and at J to 2 bases, leaving 4 bases not matched to a gene.

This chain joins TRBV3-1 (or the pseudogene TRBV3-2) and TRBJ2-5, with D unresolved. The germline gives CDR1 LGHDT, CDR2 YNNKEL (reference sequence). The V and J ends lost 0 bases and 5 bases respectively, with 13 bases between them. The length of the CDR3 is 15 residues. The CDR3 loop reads CASSQDPGRYETQYF. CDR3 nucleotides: TGTGCCAGCAGCCAAGATCCCGGTCGTTATGAGACCCAGTACTTC.

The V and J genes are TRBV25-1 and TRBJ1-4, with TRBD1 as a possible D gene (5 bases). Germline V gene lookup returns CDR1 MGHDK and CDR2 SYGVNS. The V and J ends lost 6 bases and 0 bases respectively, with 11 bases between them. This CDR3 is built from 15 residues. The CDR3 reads CASSNRLTTNEKLFF. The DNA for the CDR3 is TGTGCCAGCAGCAACAGGTTAACAACTAATGAAAAACTGTTTTTT. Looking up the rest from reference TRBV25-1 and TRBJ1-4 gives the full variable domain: EADIYQTPRYLVIGTGKKITLECSQTMGHDKMYWYQQDPGMELHLIHYSYGVNSTEKGDLSSESTVSRIRTEHFPLTLESARPSHTSQYLCASSNRLTTNEKLFFGSGTQLSVL.

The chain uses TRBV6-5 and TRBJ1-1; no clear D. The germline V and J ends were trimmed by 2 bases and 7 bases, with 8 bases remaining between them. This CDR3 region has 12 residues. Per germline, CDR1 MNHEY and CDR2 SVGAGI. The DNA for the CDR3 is TGTGCCAGCAGTTACCGGAGGGATGAAGCTTTCTTT. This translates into CASSYRRDEAFF.

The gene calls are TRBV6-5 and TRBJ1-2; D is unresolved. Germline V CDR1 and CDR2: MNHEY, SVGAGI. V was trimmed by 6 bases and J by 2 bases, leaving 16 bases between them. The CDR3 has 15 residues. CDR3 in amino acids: CASRKSDITNYGYTF. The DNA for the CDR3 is TGTGCCAGCAGGAAGTCAGACATCACGAACTATGGCTACACCTTC.

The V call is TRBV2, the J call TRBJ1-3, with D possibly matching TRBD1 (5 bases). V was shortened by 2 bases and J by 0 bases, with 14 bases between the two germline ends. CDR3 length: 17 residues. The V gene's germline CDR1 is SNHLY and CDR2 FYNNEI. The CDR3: CASSEYAGSTSGNTIYF. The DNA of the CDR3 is TGTGCCAGCAGTGAATATGCAGGGTCCACCTCTGGAAACACCATATATTTT.

CDR3 in DNA: TGTGCTTCCCGGATGGGGACAGGGGGCGAAAAACTGTTTTTT. Protein product: CASRMGTGGEKLFF. The V gene is TRBV6-5, the J gene TRBJ1-4, with 12 bases lining up with TRBD1. The length of the CDR3 is 14 residues. The germline V gene encodes CDR1 MNHEY and CDR2 SVGAGI.

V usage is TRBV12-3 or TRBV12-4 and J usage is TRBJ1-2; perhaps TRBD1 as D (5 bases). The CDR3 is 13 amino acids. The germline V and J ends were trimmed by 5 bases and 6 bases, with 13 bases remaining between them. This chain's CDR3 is CASSLPGGNGYTF. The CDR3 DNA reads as TGTGCCAGCAGTCTCCCCGGGGGGAATGGCTACACCTTC.